Each of the 4 T cell receptor beta chains below was sequenced from the same sample in a study of cytomegalovirus exposure and HLA in healthy donors. Only in-frame clones appear in the TCRdb table, and some are missing; sequencing was by immunoSEQ multiplex PCR. The sample gives 190,000 or so clones, 80% to 85% of which show up once; 2.5% to 3% is in the top ten. Material: PBMCs. Receptors were obtained from a woman under 30 in good health and CMV-seropositive.

J is TRBJ2-3 and V is TRBV7-3, with a possible D match to TRBD1 (5 bases). This CDR3 spans 16 amino acids. CDR1 and CDR2 (germline): SGHTA, FQGTGA. V gave up 9 bases and J gave up 2 bases, with 21 bases separating them. CDR3 coding DNA: TGTGCCAGGGGGAACAGACAGCGCGTAAACACAGATACGCAGTATTTT. Its protein is CARGNRQRVNTDTQYF. Drawing the rest from reference TRBV7-3 and TRBJ2-3, the complete variable domain is GAGVSQTPSNKVTEKGKYVELRCDPISGHTALYWYRQSLGQGPEFLIYFQGTGAADDSGLPNDRFFAVRPEGSVSTLKIQRTERGDSAVYLCARGNRQRVNTDTQYFGPGTRLTVL.

The chain employs TRBV6-5 and TRBJ2-7; TRBD1 matches 7 bases. The length of the CDR3 is 14 residues. Germline V CDR1 and CDR2: MNHEY, SVGAGI. V was clipped by 7 bases and J by 1 base; unmatched bases: 7. The CDR3 region has the DNA TGTGCCAGCAAGAAATACAGGGGATCCTACGAGCAGTACTTC. It is translated as CASKKYRGSYEQYF.

CDR3 in DNA: TGTGCCAGCAGTGACCCGGCGGGGCTTAAACGGTATTTT. Translation gives CASSDPAGLKRYF. V is TRBV6-4 and J is TRBJ2-3, with a weak D call TRBD2 (6 bases). The CDR3 totals 13 residues. Germline V gene data show CDR1 as MRHNA and CDR2 as SNTAGT. V was pared by 2 bases and J by 14 bases, with 17 bases between.

V and J are TRBV9 and TRBJ2-3; maybe TRBD1 (6 bases). This CDR3 is 15 amino acids long. V dropped 4 bases and J dropped 0 bases, with 12 bases sitting between them. Germline V gene sequence: CDR1 SGDLS, CDR2 YYNGEE. For the CDR3, the DNA is TGTGCCAGCAGCATAACACAGGGAAGCACAGATACGCAGTATTTT. Residues: CASSITQGSTDTQYF.